The 18 T cell receptor beta chains below all came from one sample that was sequenced in a study of human thymus T cells. Profiled with immunoSEQ multiplex PCR; TCRdb holds only in-frame clones, not every one. Of fewer than 55,000 clones detected, over 85% appear once; the ten largest clones hold about 0.12%. Input material: blood. The receptors come from a boy younger than two with a congenital heart defect but otherwise immunologically healthy.

The chain carries TRBV21-1 and TRBJ2-2; TRBD1 is the table's D call and was not checked against the DNA. TRBV21-1 is a pseudogene. The CDR3 runs to 15 residues. CDR3 sequence: CASSNLGQGIGELFF. DNA of the CDR3: TGTGCCAGCAGCAACCTTGGACAGGGGATCGGGGAGCTGTTTTTT.

The chain recombines TRBV4-1 with TRBJ1-3, with D uncertain. V was trimmed by 4 bases and J by 2 bases, leaving 12 bases between them. The CDR3 is 15 residues long. Germline V gives CDR1 MGHRA, CDR2 YSYEKL. The CDR3: CASSPFEGAGNTIYF. The CDR3 DNA reads TGCGCCAGCAGCCCTTTTGAGGGAGCTGGAAACACCATATATTTT.

The chain combines TRBV5-6 with TRBJ2-2, with a weak D call TRBD2 (6 bases). This CDR3 contains 17 residues. The ends were cut back, 2 bases at V and 1 base at J, with 15 bases in the middle. CDR1 and CDR2 from the germline V gene are SGHDT and YYEEEE. The CDR3 sequence: CASSLTFVEGNTGELFF. Written as DNA, the CDR3 is TGTGCCAGCAGCTTAACGTTTGTGGAGGGGAACACCGGGGAGCTGTTTTTT.

The rearrangement joins TRBV5-1 to TRBJ1-2; 8 bases map to TRBD1. CDR3 length: 14 amino acids. V lost 4 bases and J lost 6; bases outside the gene matches: 8. From germline, CDR1 is SGHRS and CDR2 YFSETQ. The CDR3 DNA reads as TGCGCCAGCAGCATCTTTACAGGGGGACATGGCTACACCTTC. It yields the protein CASSIFTGGHGYTF. Looking up the rest from reference TRBV5-1 and TRBJ1-2 gives the full variable domain: KAGVTQTPRYLIKTRGQQVTLSCSPISGHRSVSWYQQTPGQGLQFLFEYFSETQRNKGNFPGRFSGRQFSNSRSEMNVSTLELGDSALYLCASSIFTGGHGYTFGSGTRLTVV.

CDR3 in DNA: TGTGCCAGCAGACCGACAGGGGGTCAGCCCCAGCATTTT. This encodes CASRPTGGQPQHF. The chain joins TRBV6-5 to TRBJ1-5, with 9 bases identical to TRBD1. After removal of 6 bases from V and 6 bases from J, the junction contained 3 bases not matched to a gene. From germline, CDR1 is MNHEY and CDR2 SVGAGI. The CDR3 has 13 residues.

The genes are TRBV27 and TRBJ2-7; a possible D gene is TRBD2 (6 bases). Deletions cut 0 bases from V and 0 bases from J, with 6 bases between. Germline CDR1 reads MNHEY; CDR2 reads SMNVEV (reference sequence). The CDR3 length is 14 residues. CDR3 bases: TGTGCCAGCAGTTTATCGGGGGGCTCCTACGAGCAGTACTTC. This gives the protein CASSLSGGSYEQYF.

V and J are TRBV6-5 and TRBJ1-2; 8 nucleotides agree with TRBD1. Germline CDR1 is MNHEY and CDR2 is SVGAGI. The length of the CDR3 is 15 residues. The V segment lost 5 bases and the J segment 2 bases; nucleotides outside the gene matches: 7. CDR3 nucleotide sequence: TGTGCCAGCAGTCCACGGACAGGGCGGAACTATGGCTACACCTTC. Protein: CASSPRTGRNYGYTF.

The rearrangement joins TRBV5-1 to TRBJ2-1; D uncertain. CDR3 length: 12 amino acids. Germline CDR1 reads SGHRS; CDR2 reads YFSETQ. V dropped 0 bases and J dropped 6 bases, with 4 bases sitting between them. The CDR3 DNA sequence: TGCGCCAGCAGCTTGGAAGGCAATGAGCAGTTCTTC. It is translated as CASSLEGNEQFF.

This chain uses TRBV11-2 with TRBJ2-2; 7 nucleotides agree with TRBD1. CDR3 size: 15 residues. The germline V gene has CDR1 SGHAT and CDR2 FQNNGV. V was pared by 1 base and J by 4 bases, with 3 bases of the junction left unmatched. The CDR3 sequence is CASSLVAGGTGELFF. The CDR3 DNA reads as TGTGCCAGCAGCTTAGTCGCAGGGGGCACCGGGGAGCTGTTTTTT.

The V gene is TRBV11-2, the J gene TRBJ1-1; unclear D gene. CDR1 and CDR2 (germline): SGHAT, FQNNGV. V dropped 5 bases and J dropped 1 base, with 14 bases sitting between them. This CDR3 spans 15 amino acids. CDR3 sequence: CASSPRPGWNTEAFF. The DNA of the CDR3 is TGTGCCAGCAGCCCCCGACCCGGGTGGAACACTGAAGCTTTCTTT.

CDR3 DNA sequence: TGTGCCAGCAGCTTCTTAGGGGGACACCACTATGGCTACACCTTC. It is translated as CASSFLGGHHYGYTF. The chain uses TRBV7-9 and TRBJ1-2, with a weak D call TRBD1 (6 bases). The ends were cut back, 3 bases at V and 3 bases at J, with 14 bases in the middle. The CDR3 runs to 15 residues. The germline gives CDR1 SEHNR, CDR2 FQNEAQ (reference sequence).

This clone was found once. The J gene is TRBJ2-3, the V gene TRBV4-1; TRBD2 matches 11 bases. V lost 3 bases to trimming and J lost 1 base; unmatched junction nucleotides: 9. Germline-derived CDR1 and CDR2 are MGHRA and YSYEKL. CDR3 length: 18 residues. The CDR3 sequence: CASSQEPPLAGGTDTQYF. CDR3 coding DNA: TGCGCCAGCAGCCAGGAACCCCCACTAGCGGGGGGCACAGATACGCAGTATTTT.

The chain combines TRBV11-3 with TRBJ2-2; 9 nucleotides line up with TRBD1. The CDR3 runs 14 residues. With 5 bases clipped from V and 6 bases from J, the junction kept 4 bases outside the gene matches. Looked up from germline, CDR1 is SGHNT and CDR2 is YENEEA. The CDR3 protein is CASSPRQGAGELFF. The CDR3 bases are TGTGCCAGCAGCCCTAGACAGGGGGCCGGGGAGCTGTTTTTT. Full variable domain (outside the CDR3, taken from reference TRBV11-3 and TRBJ2-2): EAGVVQSPRYKIIEKKQPVAFWCNPISGHNTLYWYLQNLGQGPELLIRYENEEAVDDSQLPKDRFSAERLKGVDSTLKIQPAELGDSAVYLCASSPRQGAGELFFGEGSRLTVL.

The rearrangement uses TRBV7-2 and TRBJ2-7; D not certain. Deletions cut 1 base from V and 2 bases from J, with 6 bases between. The CDR3 totals 13 residues. CDR1 is SGHTA and CDR2 is FQGNSA in the germline V gene. Here the CDR3 DNA reads TGTGCCAGCAGCTTAGTCGGTGCCTACGAGCAGTACTTC. Its protein is CASSLVGAYEQYF.

The gene calls are TRBV14 and TRBJ2-7; no reliable D call. Trimming took off 6 bases at V and 0 bases at J, with 9 bases between the two ends. The CDR3 contains 13 residues. Germline CDR1 is SGHDN and CDR2 is FVKESK. The CDR3, as DNA: TGTGCCAGCAGTGACACTTTCTCCTACGAGCAGTACTTC. Translation gives CASSDTFSYEQYF.

J is TRBJ1-1 and V is TRBV9; 10 nucleotides line up with TRBD1. The CDR3 extends over 15 amino acids. Germline V lookup: CDR1 SGDLS, CDR2 YYNGEE. Trimming removed 5 bases from V and 3 bases from J; junction bases left unmatched: 7. The CDR3 loop is CASSRRTGGDTEAFF. The DNA for the CDR3 is TGTGCCAGCAGTCGTAGGACAGGGGGGGACACTGAAGCTTTCTTT.

The chain joins TRBV27 to TRBJ1-1; D is unresolved. With 0 bases removed from V and 5 bases from J, the gap between germline ends came to 10 bases. The CDR3 runs 14 residues. In germline, CDR1 is MNHEY, CDR2 SMNVEV (reference sequence). CDR3 residues: CASSLSTSRTEAFF. Here the CDR3 DNA reads TGTGCCAGCAGTTTATCGACGAGTAGAACTGAAGCTTTCTTT.

The chain has TRBV28 and TRBJ2-7; D gene uncertain. The V end lost 6 bases, the J end lost 4 bases, and 16 bases lay between the germline ends. The CDR3 runs 14 residues. The germline gives CDR1 MDHEN, CDR2 SYDVKM. This CDR3 reads CASRRDPPSYEQYF. DNA of the CDR3: TGTGCCAGCAGGCGTGATCCCCCTTCATACGAGCAGTACTTC.